This TCR beta chain originates from a study of circulating CD8 cells and anti-PD-1 response in melanoma. Study as a whole: Treatment was intravenous nivolumab at 3 mg/kg every 2 weeks.

The QIAseq Immune Repertoire TCR panel built the libraries from around 15 ng of total RNA. TCRdb independently ran MiXCR on the reads; one entry per CDR3 protein. Among approximately 650 distinct CDR3 sequences listed, 6.3% were seen once. This clonotype is large (0.1 to 1%) by share. The V gene's germline CDR1 is DFQATT and CDR2 SNEGSKA (reference sequence). The CDR3 contains 17 residues. Trimming at V came to 1 base and at J to 2 bases, leaving 10 bases not matched to a gene. Sorting of live CD3+CD8+TCRalphabeta+ cells by PD-1 and/or TIGIT gave four subsets. The specimen was CD8+ T cells from PBMCs, collected at baseline or after one month of anti-PD-1 therapy (not recorded which). This receptor was identified in a human donor with melanoma. V usage is TRBV20-1 and J usage is TRBJ2-5; 10 bases match TRBD2. The CDR3 coding sequence is TGCAGTGCTAGAGCACTGGGAGCGGGGGGGATGCAAGAGACCCAGTACTTC. This translates into CSARALGAGGMQETQYF.